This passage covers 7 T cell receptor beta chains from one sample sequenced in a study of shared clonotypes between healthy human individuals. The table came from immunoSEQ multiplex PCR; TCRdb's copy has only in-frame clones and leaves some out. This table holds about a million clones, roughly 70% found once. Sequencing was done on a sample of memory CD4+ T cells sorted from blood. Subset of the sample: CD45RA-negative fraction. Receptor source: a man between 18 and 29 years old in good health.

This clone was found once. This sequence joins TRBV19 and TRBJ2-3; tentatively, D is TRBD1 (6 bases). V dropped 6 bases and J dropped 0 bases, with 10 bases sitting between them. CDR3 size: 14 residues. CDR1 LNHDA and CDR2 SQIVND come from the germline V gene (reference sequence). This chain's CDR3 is CASRDGQSTDTQYF. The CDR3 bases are TGTGCCAGTAGGGATGGACAGAGCACAGATACGCAGTATTTT.

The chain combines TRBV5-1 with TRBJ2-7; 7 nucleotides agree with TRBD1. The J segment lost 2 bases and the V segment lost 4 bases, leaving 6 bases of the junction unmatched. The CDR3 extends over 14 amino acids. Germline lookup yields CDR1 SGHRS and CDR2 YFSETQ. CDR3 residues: CASSQQGSAYEQYF. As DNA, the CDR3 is TGCGCCAGCAGCCAACAGGGGTCAGCCTACGAGCAGTACTTC.

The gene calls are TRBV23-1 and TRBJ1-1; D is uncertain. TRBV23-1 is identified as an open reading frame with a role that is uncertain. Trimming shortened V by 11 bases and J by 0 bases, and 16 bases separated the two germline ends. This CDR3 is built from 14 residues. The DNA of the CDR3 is TGCGCCCGATTCCCCTGGTCCATGAACACTGAAGCTTTCTTT. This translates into CARFPWSMNTEAFF.

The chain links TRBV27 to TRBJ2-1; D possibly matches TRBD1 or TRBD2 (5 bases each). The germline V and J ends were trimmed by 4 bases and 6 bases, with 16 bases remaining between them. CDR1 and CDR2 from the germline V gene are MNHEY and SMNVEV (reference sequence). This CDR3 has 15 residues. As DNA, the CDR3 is TGTGCCAGCAGTTCCCACGGGGAAGGGGTCAATGAGCAGTTCTTC. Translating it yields CASSSHGEGVNEQFF.

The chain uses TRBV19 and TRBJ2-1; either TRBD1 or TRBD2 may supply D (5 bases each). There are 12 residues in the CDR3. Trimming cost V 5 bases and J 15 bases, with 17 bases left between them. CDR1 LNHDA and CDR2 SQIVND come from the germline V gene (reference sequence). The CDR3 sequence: CASSDRLKGRFF. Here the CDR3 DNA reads TGTGCCAGTAGTGACCGCCTGAAGGGGAGGTTCTTC.

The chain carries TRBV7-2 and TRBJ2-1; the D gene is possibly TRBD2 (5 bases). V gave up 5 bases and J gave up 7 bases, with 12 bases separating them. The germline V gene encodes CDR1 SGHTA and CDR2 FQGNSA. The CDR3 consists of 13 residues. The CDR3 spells CASSKGPGNEQFF. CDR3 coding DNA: TGTGCCAGCAGCAAAGGGCCGGGGAATGAGCAGTTCTTC.

In DNA, the CDR3 is TGTGCCTGGAGTGTCGGCGGGGGCAATTCACCCCTCCACTTT. Translated: CAWSVGGGNSPLHF. V gene TRBV30 combines with J gene TRBJ1-6, with a possible D match to TRBD1 (6 bases). The germline V gene has CDR1 GTSNPN and CDR2 SVGIG (reference sequence). The CDR3 consists of 14 residues. Between the trimmed V and J ends, which lost 0 bases and 7 bases, there was a span of 10 bases.